The 7 T cell receptor beta chains in this list originate from one sample, sequenced in a study of T cells in tumors after PD-1 blockade. Here immunoSEQ multiplex PCR was the method, and the copy in TCRdb shows in-frame clones only, minus some. The repertoire has more than 20,000 clones, roughly 78% of them found once; the top ten carry approximately 25%. This material consisted of PBMCs, taken before anti-PD-1 treatment. These receptors originate from a human donor with basal cell carcinoma.

This clone occurred once. The chain couples TRBV5-5 to TRBJ1-1; D uncertain. This CDR3 contains 15 residues. The V and J ends lost 9 bases and 3 bases respectively, with 21 bases between them. CDR1 SGHKS and CDR2 YYEKEE come from the germline V gene (reference sequence). The CDR3 DNA is TGTGCCACCCCTCGAGTTCGACGGTGGGACACTGAAGCTTTCTTT. Protein product: CATPRVRRWDTEAFF.

V and J are TRBV12-3 or TRBV12-4 and TRBJ1-5; D remains unclear. CDR3 size: 12 residues. The ends were cut back, 5 bases at V and 4 bases at J, with 6 bases in the middle. CDR3: CASSKPNQPQHF. CDR3 DNA: TGTGCCAGCAGTAAACCTAATCAGCCCCAGCATTTT.

This sequence joins TRBV10-3 and TRBJ2-3, with TRBD2 as a possible D gene (6 bases). Trimming shortened V by 6 bases and J by 0 bases, and 13 bases separated the two germline ends. Germline values: CDR1 ENHRY, CDR2 SYGVKD. This CDR3 is 15 amino acids long. The CDR3 DNA is TGTGCCATCAGCGAGGGACTCTCTAGCACAGATACGCAGTATTTT. It yields the protein CAISEGLSSTDTQYF.

The rearrangement links TRBV19 to TRBJ1-1; 9 bases agree with TRBD1. This CDR3 is built from 13 residues. Germline CDR1 is LNHDA and CDR2 is SQIVND (reference sequence). After removal of 3 bases from V and 5 bases from J, the junction contained 1 base not matched to a gene. CDR3 sequence: CASSMTGGTEAFF. In DNA form, the CDR3 reads TGTGCCAGTAGTATGACAGGGGGAACTGAAGCTTTCTTT.

This chain uses TRBV19 with TRBJ1-2; D remains ambiguous. The CDR3 runs 14 residues. Germline V CDR1 and CDR2: LNHDA, SQIVND (reference sequence). V shed 7 bases and J shed 1 base, with 13 bases lying between them. The chain's CDR3 is CASTKSRGNYGYTF. The CDR3 coding sequence is TGTGCCAGTACCAAAAGTCGGGGTAACTATGGCTACACCTTC.

This sequence joins TRBV7-9 and TRBJ1-1, with no clear D. The CDR3 loop spans 13 amino acids. Germline CDR1 SEHNR, CDR2 FQNEAQ (reference sequence). V lost 1 base and J 1 base, leaving 4 bases between the germline ends. For the CDR3, the DNA is TGTGCCAGCAGCTTAGGCCAGAACACTGAAGCTTTCTTT. It encodes CASSLGQNTEAFF.

V and J are TRBV6-2 or TRBV6-3 and TRBJ1-5, with 9 bases fitting TRBD1. CDR1 and CDR2 from the germline V gene are MNHEY and SVGEGT. Trimming removed 5 bases from V and 1 base from J; junction bases left unmatched: 15. The CDR3 covers 19 residues. This CDR3 is CASSPISDRGIRSNQPQHF. CDR3 coding DNA: TGTGCCAGCAGTCCCATTAGCGACAGGGGGATTCGGAGCAATCAGCCCCAGCATTTT.